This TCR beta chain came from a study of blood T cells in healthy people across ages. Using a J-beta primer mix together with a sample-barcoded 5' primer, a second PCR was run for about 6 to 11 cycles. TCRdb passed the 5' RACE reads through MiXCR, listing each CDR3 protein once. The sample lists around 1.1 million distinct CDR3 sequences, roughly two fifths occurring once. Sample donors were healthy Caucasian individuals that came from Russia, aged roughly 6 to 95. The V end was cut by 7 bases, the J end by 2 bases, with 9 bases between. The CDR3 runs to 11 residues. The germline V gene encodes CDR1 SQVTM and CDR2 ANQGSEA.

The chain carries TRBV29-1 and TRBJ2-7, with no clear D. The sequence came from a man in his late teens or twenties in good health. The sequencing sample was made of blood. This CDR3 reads CSGGWAYEQYF. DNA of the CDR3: TGCAGCGGGGGATGGGCCTACGAGCAGTACTTC.